One and the same sample provided the 3 T cell receptor beta chains below, sequenced in a study of T-cell reconstitution after alpha-beta-depleted transplantation in children. Unique molecular identifiers featured in how the TCRbeta library was prepared. TCRdb re-derived calls from the PCR reads in MiXCR, one entry per CDR3 protein. The sample records about 490,000 distinct CDR3 sequences, roughly a tenth being singletons. The sequenced sample was PBMCs, obtained before TCRalphabeta/CD19-depleted stem cell transplant. These receptors were collected from a child aged 2-15 years with inherited bone marrow failure, due to receive a stem cell transplant.

Only one count was recorded for this clonotype. This clone may be a read error of a much larger clone one base away. V usage is TRBV20-1 and J usage is TRBJ2-2; TRBD2 agrees at 9 bases. Trimming cost V 6 bases and J 1 base; bases outside gene matches: 9. Germline CDR1 and CDR2: DFQATT and SNEGSKA (reference sequence). This CDR3 comprises 16 residues. DNA for the CDR3: TGCAGTGCCTACGGACTAGCGAAGAAGAACACCGGGGAGCTGTTTTTT. Protein sequence: CSAYGLAKKNTGELFF.

This clonotype was counted a few times. The genes are TRBV29-1 and TRBJ2-1, with D maybe TRBD2 (5 bases). Trimming shortened V by 4 bases and J by 2 bases, and 9 bases separated the two germline ends. The germline V gene encodes CDR1 SQVTM and CDR2 ANQGSEA. The CDR3 is made up of 13 amino acids. The CDR3 nucleotides are TGCAGCGTTGCCGGGGAAACCTACAATGAGCAGTTCTTC. Translation gives CSVAGETYNEQFF.

This clonotype was picked up many times. The chain employs TRBV24-1 and TRBJ2-1; possible D gene TRBD2, 6 bases. In germline, CDR1 is KGHDR, CDR2 SFDVKD. V was shortened by 3 bases and J by 0 bases, with 14 bases between the two germline ends. The CDR3 sequence is 17 residues long. This CDR3 is CATSDPTSLSSYNEQFF. Written as DNA, the CDR3 is TGTGCCACCAGTGATCCAACTAGCTTGAGCTCCTACAATGAGCAGTTCTTC.